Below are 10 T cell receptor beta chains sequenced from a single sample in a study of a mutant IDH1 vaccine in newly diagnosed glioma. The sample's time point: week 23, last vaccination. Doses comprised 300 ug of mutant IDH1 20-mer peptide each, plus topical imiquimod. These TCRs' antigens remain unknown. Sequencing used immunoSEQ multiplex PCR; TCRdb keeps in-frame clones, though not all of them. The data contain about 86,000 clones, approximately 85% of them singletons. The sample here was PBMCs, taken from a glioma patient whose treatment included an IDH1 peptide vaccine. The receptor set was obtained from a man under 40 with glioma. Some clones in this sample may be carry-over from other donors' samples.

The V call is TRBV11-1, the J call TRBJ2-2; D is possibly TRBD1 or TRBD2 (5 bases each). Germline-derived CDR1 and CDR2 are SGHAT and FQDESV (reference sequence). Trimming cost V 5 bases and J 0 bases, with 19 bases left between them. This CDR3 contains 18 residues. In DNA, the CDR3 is TGTGCCAGCAGCCGTTGGGACCTGAGGTGGGCGAACACCGGGGAGCTGTTTTTT. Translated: CASSRWDLRWANTGELFF.

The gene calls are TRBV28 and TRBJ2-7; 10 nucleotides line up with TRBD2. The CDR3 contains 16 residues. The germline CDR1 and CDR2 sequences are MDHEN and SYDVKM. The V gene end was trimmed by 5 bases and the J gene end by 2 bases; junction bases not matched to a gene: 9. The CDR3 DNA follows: TGTGCCAGCAGTCCCGCCACTAGCGGGATCCCCTACGAGCAGTACTTC. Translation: CASSPATSGIPYEQYF.

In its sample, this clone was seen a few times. Written as DNA, the CDR3 is TGTGCCAGCAGTATCTCAGGGGGCAGGTTAGCTGGGGCCAACGTCCTGACTTTC. Amino acids: CASSISGGRLAGANVLTF. The J gene is TRBJ2-6, the V gene TRBV28, with TRBD1 identical over 8 bases. After removal of 5 bases from V and 2 bases from J, the junction contained 11 bases not matched to a gene. The germline V gene encodes CDR1 MDHEN and CDR2 SYDVKM. The CDR3 is made up of 18 amino acids.

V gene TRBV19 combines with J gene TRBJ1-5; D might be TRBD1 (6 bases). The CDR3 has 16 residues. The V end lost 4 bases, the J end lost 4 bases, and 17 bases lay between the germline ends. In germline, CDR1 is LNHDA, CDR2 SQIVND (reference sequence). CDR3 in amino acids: CASSTGGTGGNQPQHF. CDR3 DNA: TGTGCCAGTAGTACCGGGGGCACAGGTGGGAATCAGCCCCAGCATTTT.

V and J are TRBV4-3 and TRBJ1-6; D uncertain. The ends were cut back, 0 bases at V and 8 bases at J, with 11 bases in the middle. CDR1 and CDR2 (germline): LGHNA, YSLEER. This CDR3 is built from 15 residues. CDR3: CASSQDYTDYSPLHF. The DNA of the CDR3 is TGCGCCAGCAGCCAAGATTATACAGATTATTCACCCCTCCACTTT.

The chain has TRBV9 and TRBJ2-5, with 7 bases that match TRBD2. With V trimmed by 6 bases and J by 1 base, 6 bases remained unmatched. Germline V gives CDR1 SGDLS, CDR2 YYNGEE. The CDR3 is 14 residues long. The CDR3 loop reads CASNPGGGQETQYF. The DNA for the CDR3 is TGTGCCAGCAACCCTGGCGGGGGCCAAGAGACCCAGTACTTC.

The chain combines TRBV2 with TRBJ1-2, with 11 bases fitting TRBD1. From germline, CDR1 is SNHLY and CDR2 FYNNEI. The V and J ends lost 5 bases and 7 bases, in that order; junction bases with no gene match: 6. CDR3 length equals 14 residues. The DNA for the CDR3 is TGTGCCAGCAGTCTCGGACAGGGGGCTACTGGCTACACCTTC. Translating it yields CASSLGQGATGYTF.

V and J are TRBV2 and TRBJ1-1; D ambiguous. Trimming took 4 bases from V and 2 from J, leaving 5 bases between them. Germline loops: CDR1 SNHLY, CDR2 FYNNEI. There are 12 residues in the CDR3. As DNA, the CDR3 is TGTGCCAGCAGTGCCAGAAACACTGAAGCTTTCTTT. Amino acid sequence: CASSARNTEAFF.

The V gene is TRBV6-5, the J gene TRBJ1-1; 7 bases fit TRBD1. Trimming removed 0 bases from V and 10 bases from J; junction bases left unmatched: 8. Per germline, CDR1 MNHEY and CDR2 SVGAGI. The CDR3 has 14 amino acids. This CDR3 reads CASSYSNRGLRAFF. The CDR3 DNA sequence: TGTGCCAGCAGTTACTCGAATAGGGGGCTACGAGCTTTCTTT.

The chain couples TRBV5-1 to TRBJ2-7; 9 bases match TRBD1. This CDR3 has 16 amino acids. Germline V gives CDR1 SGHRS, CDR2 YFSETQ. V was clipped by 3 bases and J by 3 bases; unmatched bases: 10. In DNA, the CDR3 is TGCGCCAGCAGCTCGGCCGGGACAGGGAAGAACTACGAGCAGTACTTC. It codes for CASSSAGTGKNYEQYF.